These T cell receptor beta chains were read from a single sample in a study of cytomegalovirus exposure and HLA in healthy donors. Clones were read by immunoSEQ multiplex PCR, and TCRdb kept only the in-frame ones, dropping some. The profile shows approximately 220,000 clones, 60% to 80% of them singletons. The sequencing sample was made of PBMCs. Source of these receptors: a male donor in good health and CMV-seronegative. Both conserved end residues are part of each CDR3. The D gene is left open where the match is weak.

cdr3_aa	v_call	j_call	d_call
CALEGSGGYTF	TRBV30	TRBJ1-2	NA
CASSVPTSGGPNEQFF	TRBV9	TRBJ2-1	TRBD2
CASSQDKLQGITDTQYF	TRBV4-3	TRBJ2-3	TRBD1
CASSFPGGTGGANTEAFF	TRBV7-9	TRBJ1-1	NA
CASSLLQGGETQYF	TRBV28	TRBJ2-5	NA
CASSQSNQNHQPQHF	TRBV23-1	TRBJ1-5	NA
CASSYTRDNSYEQYF	TRBV2	TRBJ2-7	NA
CASSPGEGGYTF	TRBV5-5	TRBJ1-2	NA
CASSLSGGTLEGYTF	TRBV7-3	TRBJ1-2	NA
CASSPQNREYTGELFF	TRBV5-4	TRBJ2-2	NA
CASSYALGQGAYEQYF	TRBV6-6	TRBJ2-7	TRBD1
CASSTGQGTDQPQHF	TRBV21-1	TRBJ1-5	NA
CASSQDKEGRREKLFF	TRBV4-2	TRBJ1-4	NA
CASSPGPRGVGYTF	TRBV5-1	TRBJ1-2	TRBD1
CASSPYLNTGELFF	TRBV14	TRBJ2-2	NA
CASSPGVVNSPLHF	TRBV5-1	TRBJ1-6	NA
CASSVGGLAGYEQYF	TRBV9	TRBJ2-7	TRBD2
CASSPGLAGVYEQYF	TRBV4-3	TRBJ2-7	TRBD2
CASSLGRDFYEQYF	TRBV5-4	TRBJ2-7	NA
CASSSDRGPDTQYF	TRBV28	TRBJ2-3	TRBD1
CASSYSELYTDTQYF	TRBV6-5	TRBJ2-3	NA
CASSQGDGGTSYEQYF	TRBV4-1	TRBJ2-7	TRBD2
CSLRSYNEQFF	TRBV29-1	TRBJ2-1	NA
CASSPIQESNYGYTF	TRBV4-2	TRBJ1-2	NA
CASSGTISGAATIYEQYF	TRBV7-8	TRBJ2-7	NA
CASKGGGLGKLFF	TRBV27	TRBJ1-4	NA
CASSDGERELFF	TRBV6-4	TRBJ2-1	TRBD2
CASSDRLAGANYNEQFF	TRBV9	TRBJ2-1	TRBD2
CASSLGHIEAFF	TRBV7-2	TRBJ1-1	NA
CATSRDRPTNEKLFF	TRBV15	TRBJ1-4	NA
CASSPSWTGPDEQYF	TRBV18	TRBJ2-7	TRBD1
CASGRTGGGEQYF	TRBV5-1	TRBJ2-7	TRBD1
CASSQLGQGDNSPLHF	TRBV5-1	TRBJ1-6	TRBD1
CSVASPGELFF	TRBV29-1	TRBJ2-2	NA
CASSYTGDLLYEQYF	TRBV27	TRBJ2-7	TRBD1
CASSPTQINEKLFF	TRBV4-1	TRBJ1-4	NA
CASSPTASTDTQYF	TRBV18	TRBJ2-3	NA
CASGGAGAGYEQYF	TRBV7-9	TRBJ2-7	NA
CAWVPRDRDSGYTF	TRBV30	TRBJ1-2	TRBD1
CASSDPFPYEQYF	TRBV25-1	TRBJ2-7	NA
CASSLAEPGPDTQYF	TRBV5-1	TRBJ2-3	NA
CASSVASRGVGNTIYF	TRBV9	TRBJ1-3	TRBD1
CASSLNPDSSYEQYF	TRBV19	TRBJ2-7	NA
CASSVGTRDTPNEQYF	TRBV5-1	TRBJ2-7	NA
CASSLFGSSYEQYF	TRBV27	TRBJ2-7	NA
CACSRDRAVGPQHF	TRBV30	TRBJ1-5	TRBD1
CASSLPVGVEEQYF	TRBV28	TRBJ2-7	NA
CASSPRGGAEEKLFF	TRBV9	TRBJ1-4	NA
CASSLQTNTGELFF	TRBV5-1	TRBJ2-2	NA
CAWSVDRTEMNTEAFF	TRBV30	TRBJ1-1	NA
CASRVDRGNLNTEAFF	TRBV7-9	TRBJ1-1	TRBD1
CASSTQQGGLRSEQFF	TRBV19	TRBJ2-1	NA
CASSSPAGDTQYF	TRBV7-9	TRBJ2-3	NA
CASSRGDRETQYF	TRBV18	TRBJ2-5	NA
CASSLVPGLNTEAFF	TRBV7-9	TRBJ1-1	NA
CASSLVLVVGELFF	TRBV28	TRBJ2-2	NA
CASSSPGGETIYNEQFF	TRBV28	TRBJ2-1	TRBD2
CASSQDSLAGGTEQYF	TRBV4-3	TRBJ2-7	TRBD2
CASSTPLRYGTDTQYF	TRBV5-8	TRBJ2-3	NA
CASSPPRGRQAFF	TRBV28	TRBJ1-1	TRBD1